Listed below are T cell receptor beta chains from one sample, sequenced in a study of T cells in Graves' hyperthyroidism and ophthalmopathy. Each CDR3 protein is one row after TCRdb ran MiXCR on the multiplex PCR reads. In the table there are roughly 250,000 distinct CDR3 sequences, about 14% of which are singletons. Sequencing was carried out using blood. Receptors originate from a woman in her 40s with Graves' hyperthyroidism that later progressed to Graves' ophthalmopathy. CDR3s include the opening cysteine and the closing phenylalanine or tryptophan. A D gene is named only where the DNA matches it firmly. Some rows mark clone size as missing; the rest say once, few, many or name a class of expanded clone.

v_call	j_call	clone_size	d_call	cdr3_nt	cdr3_aa
TRBV5-5	TRBJ1-4	many	NA	TGTGCCAGCAGCCCGGGTTTTAAAGCCTGGGGGGTCATTTTTACGGCAACTAATGAAAAACTGTTTTTT	CASSPGFKAWGVIFTATNEKLFF
TRBV30	TRBJ1-6	many	TRBD1	TGTGCCTGGAGTGTACAGGACAGGTTTAATTCACCCCTCCACTTT	CAWSVQDRFNSPLHF
TRBV12-5	TRBJ1-1	many	TRBD1	TGTGCTAGTGGTTCGGGACAGGGAAAATCGGCTTTCTTT	CASGSGQGKSAFF
TRBV2	TRBJ1-2	few	NA	TGTGCCAGCAGCTCTGACAGGCTTCCCAGGGTTGATGGCTACACCTTC	CASSSDRLPRVDGYTF
TRBV12-5	TRBJ2-1	many	TRBD2	TGTGCTAGTGGGTCCACCACTAGCGGAGCTTACAATGAGCAGTTCTTC	CASGSTTSGAYNEQFF
TRBV10-3	TRBJ1-1	many	TRBD1	TGTGCCATCAGTGACCGGGACAGGGGGAACACTGAAGCTTTCTTT	CAISDRDRGNTEAFF
TRBV28	TRBJ1-5	many	NA	TGTGCCAGCAGTCCCCGGGGGGGGGGACCCAATCAGCCCCAGCATTTT	CASSPRGGGPNQPQHF
TRBV6-1	TRBJ1-1	many	NA	TGTGCCAGCAGGGAGGGGCCCCAACCGAACACTGAAGCTTTCTTT	CASREGPQPNTEAFF
TRBV4-1	TRBJ2-1	NA	NA	TGCGCCAGCAGCCAATATAACGACGGCGTCGTTGGGCAGTTCTTC	CASSQYNDGVVGQFF
TRBV5-1	TRBJ1-1	many	NA	TGCGCCAGCAGCTTGGGCGGGTATGACACTGAAGCTTTCTTT	CASSLGGYDTEAFF
TRBV4-1	TRBJ2-1	many	TRBD2	TGCGCCAGCAGCCGCGGACTAGGGAACAATGAGCAGTTCTTC	CASSRGLGNNEQFF
TRBV7-9	TRBJ2-1	many	TRBD2	TGTGCCAGCAGCTTCCGACAAAGGGAGGGAGGCAATGAGCAGTTCTTC	CASSFRQREGGNEQFF
TRBV7-3	TRBJ2-2	many	NA	TGTGCCAGCAGCTTCTACGCGGCGGCGGACACCGGGGAGCTGTTTTTT	CASSFYAAADTGELFF
TRBV29-1	TRBJ2-7	many	NA	TGCAGCGTTTTGACCAGGCTATCCTACGAGCAGTACTTC	CSVLTRLSYEQYF
TRBV9	TRBJ2-3	many	NA	TGTGCCAGCAGCGTAGCTGACAGTTCCTACACAGATACGCAGTATTTT	CASSVADSSYTDTQYF
TRBV28	TRBJ2-7	NA	NA	TGTGCCAGCACCTCCCGTGGACCCATCTACGAGCAGTACTTC	CASTSRGPIYEQYF
TRBV12-3/TRBV12-4	TRBJ1-2	many	NA	TGTGCCAGCCACCCCTGGGACGGGCTAAACTATGGCTACACCTTC	CASHPWDGLNYGYTF
TRBV27	TRBJ2-6	many	NA	TGTGCCAGCAGTTTAGCTGGGGCCAACGTCCTGACTTTC	CASSLAGANVLTF
TRBV9	TRBJ2-5	NA	NA	TGTGCCAGCAGCGTAGGGGGTAGCTGGGTACAGACCCAGTACTTC	CASSVGGSWVQTQYF
TRBV9	TRBJ2-3	NA	TRBD2	TGTGCCAGCAGCTCCCCCGCCCTTCGGGGGGGCCTTGCAGATACGCGGTATTTT	CASSSPALRGGLADTRYF
TRBV27	TRBJ2-7	many	NA	TGTGCCAGCAGTTTGTCCGTTGCTAGCACGGGGTCCTACGAGCAGTACTTC	CASSLSVASTGSYEQYF
TRBV14	TRBJ1-4	few	NA	TGTGCCAGCAGCCAAATCGAATGGAAACTGTTTTTT	CASSQIEWKLFF
TRBV28	TRBJ1-6	many	TRBD1	TGTGCCAGCAGTTTTGGTGGACAGGCTCCGTTCCTCCACTTT	CASSFGGQAPFLHF
TRBV11-2	TRBJ2-6	many	NA	TGTGCCAGCAGCACGGGCACCCCCGGGGCCAACGTCCTGACTTTC	CASSTGTPGANVLTF
TRBV5-6	TRBJ1-2	many	NA	TGTGCCAGCAGCTTGGCGGCTGGCCGGGAGGTAAACTATGGCTACACCTTC	CASSLAAGREVNYGYTF
TRBV6-1	TRBJ1-4	many	TRBD1	TGTGCCAGCAGTGAAGTGGCGCAAACAGGGGGAGCTAATGAAAAACTGTTTTTT	CASSEVAQTGGANEKLFF
TRBV28	TRBJ1-4	many	TRBD1	TGTGCCAGCAGGACAGGGGGGGATGAAAAACTGTTTTTT	CASRTGGDEKLFF